The clone carrying this T cell receptor (beta chain) was recorded a few times. The sample comes from a study of blood T cell repertoires in COVID-19. Looking at the study overall: From T cells, B-cell-depleted T cells, or PBMCs came the material, which was cDNA or gDNA.

Libraries were prepared by immunoSEQ multiplex PCR; TCRdb keeps only in-frame clonotypes and omits some of them. The sample records roughly 87,000 clones, approximately 85% being singletons. Germline values: CDR1 SGHNT, CDR2 YYREEE (reference sequence). The trim removed 5 bases at V and 4 bases at J, leaving 8 bases unmatched. The CDR3 sequence is 14 residues long. The clonotype was recovered from a woman of 80 years or more with COVID-19, enrolled during active disease. The rearrangement uses TRBV5-4 and TRBJ1-2, with 7 bases lining up with TRBD1. The sample taken for sequencing was peripheral blood. The CDR3 is CASRYTGAPYGYTF. DNA for the CDR3: TGTGCCAGCAGATATACAGGGGCCCCCTATGGCTACACCTTC.